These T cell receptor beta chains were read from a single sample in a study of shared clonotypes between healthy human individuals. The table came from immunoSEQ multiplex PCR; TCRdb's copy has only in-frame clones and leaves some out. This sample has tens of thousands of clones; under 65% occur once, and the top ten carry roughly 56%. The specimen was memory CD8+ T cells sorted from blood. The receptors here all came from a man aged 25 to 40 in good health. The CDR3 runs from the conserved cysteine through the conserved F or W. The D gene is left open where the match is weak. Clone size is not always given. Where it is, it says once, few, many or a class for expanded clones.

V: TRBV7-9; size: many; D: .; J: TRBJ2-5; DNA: TGTGCCAGCAGCTTAGTTCGGACGGGAAAAGAGACCCAGTACTTC; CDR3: CASSLVRTGKETQYF
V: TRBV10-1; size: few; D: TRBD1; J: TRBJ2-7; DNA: TGCGCCAGCAGCGACCACAGGGGATCCTACGAGCAGTACTTC; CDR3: CASSDHRGSYEQYF
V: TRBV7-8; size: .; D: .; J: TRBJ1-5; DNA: TGTGCCAGCAGCTTAGGGACAATCAGCGGTCAGCCCCAGCATTTT; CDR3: CASSLGTISGQPQHF
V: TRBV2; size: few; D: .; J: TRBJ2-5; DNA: TGTGCCAGCAGCGATTCCGGACAGAAAGAGACCCAGTACTTC; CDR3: CASSDSGQKETQYF
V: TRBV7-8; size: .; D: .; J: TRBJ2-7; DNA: TGTGCCAGCAGTGCGGCCCCCACCTACGAGCAGTACTTC; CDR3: CASSAAPTYEQYF
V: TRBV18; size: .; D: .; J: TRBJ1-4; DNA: TGTGCCAGCTCACCAGGTCGAGGGAACGAAAAACTGTTTTTT; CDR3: CASSPGRGNEKLFF
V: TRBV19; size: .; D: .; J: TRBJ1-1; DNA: TGTGCCAGTAGTATAGTACGACAGGCCGCCCAGGCTTTCTTT; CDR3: CASSIVRQAAQAFF
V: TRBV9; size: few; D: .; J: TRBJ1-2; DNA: TGTGCCAGCAGCGCCGGGGGAAACTATGGCTACACCTTC; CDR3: CASSAGGNYGYTF
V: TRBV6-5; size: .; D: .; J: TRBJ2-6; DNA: TGTGCCAGCAGTTACGTGATCTCTGGGGCCAACGTCCTGACTTTC; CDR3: CASSYVISGANVLTF
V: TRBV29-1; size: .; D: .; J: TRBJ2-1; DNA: TGCAGGTACAGAGGAGAAACTCGCGGGGCACCTCAAGACAATGAGCAGTTCTTC; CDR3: CRYRGETRGAPQDNEQFF
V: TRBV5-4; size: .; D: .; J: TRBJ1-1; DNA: TGTGCCAGCAGCGCCTCATGGGGGGCTTGGGACACTGAAGCTTTCTTT; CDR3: CASSASWGAWDTEAFF
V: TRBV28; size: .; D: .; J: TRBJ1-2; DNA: TGTGCCAGCAGTTTTAAGAGTGCGGGTTACGGCTACACCTTC; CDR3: CASSFKSAGYGYTF
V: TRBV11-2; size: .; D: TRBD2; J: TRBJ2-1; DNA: TGTGCCAGCAGGTCGGGACTAGCGGGAGGCGATGAGCAGTTCTTC; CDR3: CASRSGLAGGDEQFF
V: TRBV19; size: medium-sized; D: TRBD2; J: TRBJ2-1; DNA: TGTGCCAGTAGTATAGGACTAGCCCTTTCTCTTGAGCAGTTCTTC; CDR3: CASSIGLALSLEQFF
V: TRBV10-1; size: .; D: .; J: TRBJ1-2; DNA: TGCGCCAGCCTGAAACTTCGGGATAAGGATGGCTACACCTTC; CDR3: CASLKLRDKDGYTF
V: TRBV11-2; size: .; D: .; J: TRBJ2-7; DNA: TGTGCCAGCAGCCTAGGCGGGGACGACTCCTACGAGCAGTACTTC; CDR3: CASSLGGDDSYEQYF
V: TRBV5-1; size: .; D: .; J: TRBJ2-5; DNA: TGCGCCAGCAGCTTGGGCGGCCGGGGGGCCCGCCGGGAGACCCAGTACTTC; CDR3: CASSLGGRGARRETQYF
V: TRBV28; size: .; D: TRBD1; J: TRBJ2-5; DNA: TGTGCCAGCAGTTTCTTAGCAGGGGGAGAGACCCAGTACTTC; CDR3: CASSFLAGGETQYF
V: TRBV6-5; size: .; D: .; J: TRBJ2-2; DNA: TGTGCCAGCAGTTACCACCATGCGGACACCGGGGAGCTGTTTTTT; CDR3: CASSYHHADTGELFF
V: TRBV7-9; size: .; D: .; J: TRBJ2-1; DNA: TGTGCCAGCAGCCCTACACTACAGTCCTACAATGAGCAGTTCTTC; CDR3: CASSPTLQSYNEQFF
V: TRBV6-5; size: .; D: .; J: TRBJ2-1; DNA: TGTGCCAGCAGTTACTCGACTTTGGTGGTTGGTGAGCAGTTCTTC; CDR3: CASSYSTLVVGEQFF
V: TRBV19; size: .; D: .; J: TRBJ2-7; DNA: TGTGCCAGTAAAATAGGGGGAGCCGGCGAGCAGTACTTC; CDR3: CASKIGGAGEQYF
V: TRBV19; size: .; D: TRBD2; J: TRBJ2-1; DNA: TGTGCCAGTAGTATCTACGGAGCTAGCGGCAATGAGCAGTTCTTC; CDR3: CASSIYGASGNEQFF
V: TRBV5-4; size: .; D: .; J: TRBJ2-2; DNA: TGTGCCAGCAGCTTTGGGACAACAAACACCGGGGAGCTGTTTTTT; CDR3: CASSFGTTNTGELFF
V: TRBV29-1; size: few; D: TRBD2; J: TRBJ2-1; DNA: TGCAGCGTTGAAGGCCTAGCGGGAGTGTCCTACAATGAGCAGTTCTTC; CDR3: CSVEGLAGVSYNEQFF
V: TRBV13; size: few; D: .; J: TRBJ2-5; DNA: TGTGCCAGCAGCACAGTCCAGGGACCTGAAGAGACCCAGTACTTC; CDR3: CASSTVQGPEETQYF
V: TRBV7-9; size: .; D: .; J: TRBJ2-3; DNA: TGTGCCAGCAGCTTAGTGGCCGACGATCTCACAGATACGCAGTATTTT; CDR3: CASSLVADDLTDTQYF
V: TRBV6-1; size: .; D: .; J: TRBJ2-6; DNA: TGTGCCAGCAGCGACGGCTCTGGGGCCAACGTCCTGACTTTC; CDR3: CASSDGSGANVLTF
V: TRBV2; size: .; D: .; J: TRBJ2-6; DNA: TGTGCCAGCAGGCCCGACTACAGGGCATCCGGGGCCAACGTCCTGACTTTC; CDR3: CASRPDYRASGANVLTF
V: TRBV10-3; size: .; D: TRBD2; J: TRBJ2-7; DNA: TGTGCCACCCGGGTCCGGGGGGACTACGAGCAGTACTTC; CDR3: CATRVRGDYEQYF
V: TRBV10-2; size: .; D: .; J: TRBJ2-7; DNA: TGCGCCAGCAGTGGTCAATACGAGCAGTACTTC; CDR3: CASSGQYEQYF
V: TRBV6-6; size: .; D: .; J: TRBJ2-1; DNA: TGTGCCAGCATCGGAGGAAAGGGCGGGCTCAATGAGCAGTTCTTC; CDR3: CASIGGKGGLNEQFF
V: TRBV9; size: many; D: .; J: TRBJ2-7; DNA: TGTGCCAGCAGCGTAAGGGGGAACTCCTACGAGCAGTACTTC; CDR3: CASSVRGNSYEQYF
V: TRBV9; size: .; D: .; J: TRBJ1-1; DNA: TGTGCCAGCAGCGGAAGGACAGACACTGAAGCTTTCTTT; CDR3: CASSGRTDTEAFF
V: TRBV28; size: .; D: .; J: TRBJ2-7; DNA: TGTGCCAGTAGCGCGAGCCCCTACGAGCAGTACTTC; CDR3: CASSASPYEQYF
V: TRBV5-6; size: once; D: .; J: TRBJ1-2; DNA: TGTGCCAGCAGCACCATCGGCCTTTATGGCTACACCTTC; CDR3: CASSTIGLYGYTF
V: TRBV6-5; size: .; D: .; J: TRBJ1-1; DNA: TGTGCCAGCAGTTATCGGGGGCTAGGCACTGAAGCTTTCTTT; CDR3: CASSYRGLGTEAFF
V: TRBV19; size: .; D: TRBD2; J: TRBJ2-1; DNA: TGTGCCAGTAGATCTAGCGGGAGTTCCTACAATGAGCAGTTCTTC; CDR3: CASRSSGSSYNEQFF
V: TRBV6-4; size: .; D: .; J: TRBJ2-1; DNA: TGTGCCAGCAGTGACTCGGACGTCAATGAGCAGTTCTTC; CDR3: CASSDSDVNEQFF
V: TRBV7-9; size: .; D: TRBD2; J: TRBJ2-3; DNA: TGTGCCAGCAGCCCCCAGGGAGCGGGACCAGATACGCAGTATTTT; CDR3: CASSPQGAGPDTQYF
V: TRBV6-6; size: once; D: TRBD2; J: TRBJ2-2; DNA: TGTGCCAGCCGTAGTAGCGGGATTTCCGGGGAGCTGTTTTTT; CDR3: CASRSSGISGELFF
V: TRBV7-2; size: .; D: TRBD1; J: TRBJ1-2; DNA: TGTGCCAGCAGCGACTGGGACAGGCCTAACTATGGCTACACCTTC; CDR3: CASSDWDRPNYGYTF
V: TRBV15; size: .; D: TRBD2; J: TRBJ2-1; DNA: TGTGCCACCAGCAGGAGTAGCGGGGGCCCGGGTGAGCAGTTCTTC; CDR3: CATSRSSGGPGEQFF
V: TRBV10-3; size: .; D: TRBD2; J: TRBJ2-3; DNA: TGTGCCATCAGTGTTCGGACTAGCGGTTCTAGCACAGATACGCAGTATTTT; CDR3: CAISVRTSGSSTDTQYF
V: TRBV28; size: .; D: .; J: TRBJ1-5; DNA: TGTGCCAGCAGTAAACGGACAGATCTTCGACAGCCCCAGCATTTT; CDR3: CASSKRTDLRQPQHF
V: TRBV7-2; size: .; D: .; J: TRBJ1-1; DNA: TGTGCCAGCAGCCACCCGTTGAGGGATTCGATAGAAGCTTTCTTT; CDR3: CASSHPLRDSIEAFF
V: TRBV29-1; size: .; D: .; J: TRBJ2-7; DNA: TGCAGCGTTGAACACGGGTACGAGCAGTACTTC; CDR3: CSVEHGYEQYF
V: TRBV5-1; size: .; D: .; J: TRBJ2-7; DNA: TGCGCCAGCAGCTTGGCCAGGTCCTACGAGCAGTACTTC; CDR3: CASSLARSYEQYF